The clone carrying this T cell receptor beta chain was seen a single time. The sample is drawn from a study of blood T cell repertoires in COVID-19. At the level of the study: Acute-phase and convalescent COVID-19 samples originated in the United States, Italy and Spain. Sources were T cells, B-cell-depleted T cells, or PBMCs; the material itself was cDNA or gDNA.

Looked up from germline, CDR1 is SGHTA and CDR2 is FQGNSA. V shed 0 bases and J 6 bases; nucleotides not matched to a gene: 8. The CDR3 loop spans 17 amino acids. In the authors' methods: Scientists estimated how many nucleated cells there were by amplifying reference gene primers. Profiled with immunoSEQ multiplex PCR; TCRdb holds only in-frame clones, not every one. Clonal size and the V and J genes are those of that table, whereas D and trimming came from the DNA. This table has roughly 250,000 clones, 84% appearing once. Sequencing input: peripheral blood. V gene TRBV7-2 combines with J gene TRBJ2-3, with 11 bases identical to TRBD2. The source is a human donor in a cohort sampled during active COVID-19. This chain's CDR3 is CASSLAQLAGVGDTQYF. DNA of the CDR3: TGTGCCAGCAGCTTAGCGCAACTAGCGGGAGTCGGGGATACGCAGTATTTT.